This TCR beta chain was identified during a study of blood T cell repertoires in COVID-19. Trimming removed 7 bases at V and 2 bases at J, with 11 bases between. The germline V gene has CDR1 SGHAT and CDR2 FQNNGV. There are 13 residues in the CDR3. The count of this clone is one. Libraries were prepared by immunoSEQ multiplex PCR; TCRdb keeps only in-frame clonotypes and omits some of them. The sample holds over 250,000 clones, around nine tenths seen once. The specimen was peripheral blood. This chain uses TRBV11-2 with TRBJ1-2; maybe TRBD1 (6 bases). This TCR came from a man aged 40-49 years who had recovered from COVID-19. In DNA form, the CDR3 reads TGTGCCAGCACCATGACAGGCAACTATGGCTACACCTTC. This encodes CASTMTGNYGYTF.